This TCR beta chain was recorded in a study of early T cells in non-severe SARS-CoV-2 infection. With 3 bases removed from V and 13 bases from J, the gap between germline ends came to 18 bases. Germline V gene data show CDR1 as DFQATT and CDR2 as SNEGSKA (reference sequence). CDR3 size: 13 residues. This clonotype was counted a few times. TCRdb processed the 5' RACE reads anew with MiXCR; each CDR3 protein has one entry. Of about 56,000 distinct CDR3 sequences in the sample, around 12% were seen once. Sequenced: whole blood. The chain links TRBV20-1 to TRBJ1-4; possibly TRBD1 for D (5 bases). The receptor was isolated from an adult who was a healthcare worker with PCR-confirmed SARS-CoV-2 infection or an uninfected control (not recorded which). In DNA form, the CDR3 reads TGCAGTGCTAGGCGGACACCCACTACCGGACTGTTTTTT. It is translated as CSARRTPTTGLFF.